This T cell receptor (beta chain) was identified during a study of blood T cell repertoires in COVID-19 (dated by TCRdb to the early 2020s). About the investigation overall: Collaborator samples came from the United States, Italy and Spain and covered acute and convalescent phases of COVID-19. The prospective study material was composed of cDNA or gDNA derived from T cells, B-cell-depleted T cells, or PBMCs. The samples were drawn from the first 160 participants of the ongoing ImmuneRACE study and from about 1,200 subjects provided by 6 global collaborators. The repertoires were made available in a free public database intended to serve as a resource for research on the immune response to SARS-CoV-2. Subjects who had been exposed to COVID-19, were actively infected with it, or had recovered from it provided the deeply sampled blood TCRbeta repertoires that made up the dataset. Sample metadata almost always included a de-identified subject ID, COVID-19 status, age in years and sex. HLA class I and class II types, where available, came from metadata supplied by the sample provider rather than from assay-based typing.

The immunoSEQ Assay, a bias-controlled multiplex PCR, was used to amplify TCRbeta CDR3 regions from genomic DNA. The paper's processing steps were these. Nucleated cell counts per sample were estimated from amplification of reference gene primers within the assay. Sequence reads were collapsed and filtered to measure the absolute abundance of every unique TCRbeta CDR3 rearrangement. For each sample, productive Simpson clonality was calculated by taking the square root of Simpson's diversity index across productive rearrangements. TCRdb took over this immuneACCESS table, retaining in-frame rearrangements with V and J assigned. Such tables are incomplete; in checked studies, under half of the missing clones stem from an unresolved V gene, and the remainder is unexplained. That table is the source of V, J and clone size, and D and trimming were worked out from the DNA. Across this sample there are 300,000 to 350,000 clones, with approximately 90% seen only once. The top ten hold approximately 2.4% of the sample.

Per the germline V gene, SGHVS is the CDR1 and FQNEAQ is the CDR2. From its cysteine to its phenylalanine, the CDR3 spans 14 amino acids. Only the CDR3 portion is preserved as DNA: 42 bases, with reading frame beginning at the first base. Trimming leaves V shorter by 6 bases and J shorter by 0 bases, with the junction holding 3 bases beyond the gene matches. Findings and caveats that apply to the study as a whole: The amount of clinical and demographic metadata varied by source and participant and was provided uncurated.

Whole blood was collected in K2EDTA tubes by collaborating institutions according to the institutions' own protocols. Collaborator samples were shipped for TCRbeta analysis as frozen whole blood, isolated PBMCs, or DNA extracted from either sample type. Of note for this clone: Its specific antigen is unknown. No base quality values were provided; no much bigger clone lies one nucleotide off.

This receptor was obtained from a man aged 18 to 29 with active or convalescent COVID-19. The sequencing input was peripheral blood. Recombination joined TRBV7-8 with TRBJ1-1, with 8 bases aligning to TRBD1. The DNA is as follows: TGTGCCAGCAGGGCAGGGGGCTTGAACACTGAAGCTTTCTTT. It specifies CASRAGGLNTEAFF.